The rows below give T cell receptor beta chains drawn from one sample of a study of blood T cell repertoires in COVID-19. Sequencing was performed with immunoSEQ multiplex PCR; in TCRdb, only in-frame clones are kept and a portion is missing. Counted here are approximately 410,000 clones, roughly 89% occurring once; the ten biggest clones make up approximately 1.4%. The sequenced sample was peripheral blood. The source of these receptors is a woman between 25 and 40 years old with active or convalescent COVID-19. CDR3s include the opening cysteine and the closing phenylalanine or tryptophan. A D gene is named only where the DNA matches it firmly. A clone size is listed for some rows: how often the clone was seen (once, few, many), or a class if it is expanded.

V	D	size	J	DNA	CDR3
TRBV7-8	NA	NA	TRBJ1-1	TGTGCCAGCAGCTCTATTAAACTGAACACTGAAGCTTTCTTT	CASSSIKLNTEAFF
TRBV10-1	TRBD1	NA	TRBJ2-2	TGCGCCAGCAGTCGTCCCGGGACAGGGGTTCGGAGCGGGGAGCTGTTTTTT	CASSRPGTGVRSGELFF
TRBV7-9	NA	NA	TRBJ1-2	TGTGCCAGCAGCTTAAAGGGGTGGGGCTATGGCTACACCTTC	CASSLKGWGYGYTF
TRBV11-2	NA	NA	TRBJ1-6	TGTGCCAGCAGCCCTAGACAGATAAATTCACCCCTCCACTTT	CASSPRQINSPLHF
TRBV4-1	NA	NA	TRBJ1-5	TGCGCCAGCAGCCAGGCCGGGAACGGCAATCAGCCCCAGCATTTT	CASSQAGNGNQPQHF
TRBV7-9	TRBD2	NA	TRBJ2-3	TGTGCCAGCAGTTCACTAGCGGGAGGTACAGATACGCAGTATTTT	CASSSLAGGTDTQYF
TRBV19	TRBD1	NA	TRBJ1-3	TGTGCCAGTAGTATGGACAGGGCCGGAAACACCATATATTTT	CASSMDRAGNTIYF
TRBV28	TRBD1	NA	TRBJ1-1	TGTGCCAGCAGTTTACACAGGGGAGACACTGAAGCTTTCTTT	CASSLHRGDTEAFF
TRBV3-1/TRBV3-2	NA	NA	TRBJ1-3	TGTGCCAGCAGCCTCTTAGGGACTAAGGGAACGGGAAACACCATATATTTT	CASSLLGTKGTGNTIYF
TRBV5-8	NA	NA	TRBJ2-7	TGTGCCAGCAAGGAACCGGGTCTGGTTACCTACGAGCAGTACTTC	CASKEPGLVTYEQYF
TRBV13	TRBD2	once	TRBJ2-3	TGTGCCAGCAGCTCGAATCCAACTAGCGGGGGGTCAGATACGCAGTATTTT	CASSSNPTSGGSDTQYF
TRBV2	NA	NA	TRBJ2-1	TGTGCCAGAGGAGGAGCTTGGTCCTACAATGAGCAGTTCTTC	CARGGAWSYNEQFF
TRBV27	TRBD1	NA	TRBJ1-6	TGTGCCAGCAGGATCGGACAGGCAAATAATTCACCCCTCCACTTT	CASRIGQANNSPLHF
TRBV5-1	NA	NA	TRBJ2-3	TGCGCCAGCAGCCTGTTAGAACGGGGTGACACAGATACGCAGTATTTT	CASSLLERGDTDTQYF